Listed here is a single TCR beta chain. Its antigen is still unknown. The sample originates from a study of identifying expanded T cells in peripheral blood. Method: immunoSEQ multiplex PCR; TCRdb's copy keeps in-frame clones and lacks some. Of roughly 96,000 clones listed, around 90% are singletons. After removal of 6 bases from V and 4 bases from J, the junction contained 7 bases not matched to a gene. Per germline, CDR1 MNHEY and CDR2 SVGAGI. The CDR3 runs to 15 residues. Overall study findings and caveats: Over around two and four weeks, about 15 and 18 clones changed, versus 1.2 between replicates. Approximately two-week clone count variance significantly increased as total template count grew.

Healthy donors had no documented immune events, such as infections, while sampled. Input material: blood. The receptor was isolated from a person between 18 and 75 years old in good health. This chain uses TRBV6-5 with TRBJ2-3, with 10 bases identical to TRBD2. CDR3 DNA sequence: TGTGCCAGCAGCCAGCTAGCGGGAGCCGCAGATACGCAGTATTTT. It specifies CASSQLAGAADTQYF.